The present T cell receptor beta chain was sequenced within a study of T cells in Graves' hyperthyroidism and ophthalmopathy. This clonotype was seen many times. The CDR3 spans 17 residues. Germline CDR1 SGHRS, CDR2 YFSETQ. Deletions cut 0 bases from V and 2 bases from J, with 15 bases between. Amplification targeted TCR beta CDR3 regions from RNA transcripts. With the HTBI primer set, the TCR CDR3 went through a first round of RT-PCR. MiXCR was run by TCRdb on the multiplex PCR reads, yielding one entry per CDR3 protein. The data contain about 300,000 distinct CDR3 sequences, roughly 18% of them singletons.

The V and J genes are TRBV5-1 and TRBJ2-1; D gene ambiguous. The sample was blood. This TCR was recovered from a man between 45 and 60 years old with Graves' ophthalmopathy. In nucleotides, the CDR3 is TGCGCCAGCAGCTTGGCCAATCCCGGGTTGACCTACAATGAGCAGTTCTTC. Amino acids: CASSLANPGLTYNEQFF.